These 6 T cell receptor beta chains share one sample of origin, sequenced in a study of kidney transplant recipient with SARS-CoV-2 infection. A single record per CDR3 protein comes from TCRdb applying MiXCR to the reads. The repertoire has 200,000 to 300,000 distinct CDR3 sequences, about 30% of them found once; the top ten carry around 7.8%. The sequenced sample was a blood sample, obtained at baseline and on day 111 from a kidney transplant recipient. Every receptor here comes from a male patient younger than 45 who had COVID-19 and was a kidney transplant recipient. Part of the T cell pool may stem from the graft donor.

This clonotype has just one count. Since a much larger clone is just one base distant, this may be a read error. The V gene is TRBV28, the J gene TRBJ1-5; D ambiguous. V was shortened by 2 bases and J by 6 bases, with 11 bases between the two germline ends. There are 14 residues in the CDR3. Germline V gives CDR1 MDHEN, CDR2 SYDVKM. In DNA form, the CDR3 reads TGTGCCAGCAGTTTAGGACCGGGTGGTCAGCCCCAGCATTTT. It encodes CASSLGPGGQPQHF.

Ten or more counts support this clonotype. The chain couples TRBV27 to TRBJ2-5; a weak D match, TRBD1 (5 bases). The V end lost 0 bases, the J end lost 7 bases, and 12 bases lay between the germline ends. Germline V gene sequence: CDR1 MNHEY, CDR2 SMNVEV (reference sequence). The CDR3 is 14 amino acids. The CDR3 bases are TGTGCCAGCAGTTTATCTGACAGCCTGGGGACCCAGTACTTC. Translation: CASSLSDSLGTQYF.

The genes are TRBV7-9 and TRBJ1-1; unclear D gene. Germline CDR1 SEHNR, CDR2 FQNEAQ (reference sequence). Trimming stripped 8 bases from V and 2 bases from J, with 15 bases between. The CDR3 loop spans 14 amino acids. In DNA, the CDR3 is TGTGCCAGCGGCCCTCGCCCACACAACACTGAAGCTTTCTTT. This encodes CASGPRPHNTEAFF.

This chain uses TRBV21-1 with TRBJ2-3; TRBD2 is the table's D call, not checked against the DNA. TRBV21-1 is a listed pseudogene. CDR3 size: 17 residues. CDR3 amino acids: CASGWVLATVMQDTQYF. The CDR3 nucleotides read TGTGCCAGCGGCTGGGTGCTAGCTACAGTCATGCAAGATACGCAGTATTTT.

The chain has TRBV20-1 and TRBJ1-1, with 7 positions matching TRBD1. V shed 5 bases, J shed 4 bases, and the junction held 4 bases outside the gene matches. Per germline, CDR1 DFQATT and CDR2 SNEGSKA (reference sequence). The CDR3 runs to 12 residues. The CDR3 protein is CSAYRGSTEAFF. In DNA form, the CDR3 reads TGCAGTGCTTACAGGGGAAGCACTGAAGCTTTCTTT.

In its sample, this clonotype was seen a few times. The chain employs TRBV3-1 and TRBJ2-1; 9 bases align to TRBD2. The CDR3 runs to 18 residues. The germline CDR1 and CDR2 sequences are LGHDT and YNNKEL (reference sequence). J gave up 0 bases and V 1 base, and 7 bases lay outside the gene matches. This chain's CDR3 is CASSQVSGSLSSYNEQFF. In nucleotides, the CDR3 is TGTGCCAGCAGCCAAGTTAGCGGGAGCCTTTCCTCCTACAATGAGCAGTTCTTC.